The source of this T cell receptor beta chain is a study of T cells expressing NK-cell markers. Overall study context: Each TCR beta repertoire originated in sorted T cells that were CD3+CD56+NKG2C+, CD3+CD56+NKG2C- or CD3+CD56-NKG2C+.

Study observations and caveats: Nothing established the HCMV specificity of expanded NKG2C+ T cell clones. Of CD8+ T cells, about 1.0-7.5% belonged to dominant NKG2C+ clonotypes in several donors.

The TCR beta cDNA came from 5'RACE template switching with UMIs. Reanalyzing the 5' RACE reads, TCRdb keeps one entry per CDR3 protein, without DNA. The sample shows about 550,000 distinct CDR3 sequences, and approximately 3.6% sits with its ten largest clones. Germline V CDR1 and CDR2: LGHDT, YNNKEL (reference sequence). This CDR3 is built from 14 residues. In regard to this clonotype: Antigen unknown.

The sample was blood T cells: a sorted CD56 or NKG2C T cell subset, CD4+ or CD8+ T cells, or bulk PBMC T cells (not recorded which). The V gene is TRBV3-1, the J gene TRBJ1-5. The TCR comes from a man aged 18 to 35 in good health. The CDR3 spells CASSHGTTEDPQHF.